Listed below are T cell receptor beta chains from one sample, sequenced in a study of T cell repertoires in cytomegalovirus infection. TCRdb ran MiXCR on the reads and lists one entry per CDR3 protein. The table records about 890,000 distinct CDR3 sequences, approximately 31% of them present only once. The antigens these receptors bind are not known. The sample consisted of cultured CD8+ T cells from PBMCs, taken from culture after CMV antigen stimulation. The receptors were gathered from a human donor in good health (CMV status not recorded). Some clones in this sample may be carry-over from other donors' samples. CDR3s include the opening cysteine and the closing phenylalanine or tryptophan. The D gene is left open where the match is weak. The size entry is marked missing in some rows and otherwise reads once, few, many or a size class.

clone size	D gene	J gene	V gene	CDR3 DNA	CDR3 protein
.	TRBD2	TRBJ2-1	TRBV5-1	TGCGCCAGCAGCGGGACTAGCTATTGGGAGCAGTTCTTC	CASSGTSYWEQFF
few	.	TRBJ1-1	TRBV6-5	TGTGCCAGCAGTACCTGGGACGGCGCTGAAGCTTTCTTT	CASSTWDGAEAFF
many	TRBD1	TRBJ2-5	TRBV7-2	TGTGCCAGCAGCTTGGACAGGGGGCGCCAAGAGACCCAGTACTTC	CASSLDRGRQETQYF
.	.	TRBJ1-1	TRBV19	TGTGCCAGTAGTATAAACAAGGGCAGCACTGAAGCTTTCTTT	CASSINKGSTEAFF
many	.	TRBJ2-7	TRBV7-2	TGTGCCAGCAGCTTATACAGAAGCGGCGAGCAGTACTTC	CASSLYRSGEQYF
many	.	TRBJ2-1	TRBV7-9	TGTGCCAGCAGCTTAGGATCCTCAAATGAGCAGTTCTTC	CASSLGSSNEQFF
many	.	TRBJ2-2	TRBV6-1	TGTGCCAGCAGTCCCTTGGCCGGAATGTCCACCGGGGAGCTGTTTTTT	CASSPLAGMSTGELFF
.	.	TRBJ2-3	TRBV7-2	TGTGCCAGCAGCTTAGGGCACTATAGGGGAACTAGCACAGATACGCAGTATTTT	CASSLGHYRGTSTDTQYF
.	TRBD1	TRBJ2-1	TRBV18	TGTGCCAGCTCACCCCCTGACAGGGTAGGGGCCTACAATGAGCAGTTCTTC	CASSPPDRVGAYNEQFF
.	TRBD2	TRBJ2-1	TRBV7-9	TGTGCCAGCAGCGGACGTCTAGCGGGGGTCAACAATGAGCAGTTCTTC	CASSGRLAGVNNEQFF
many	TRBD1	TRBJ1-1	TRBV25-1	TGTGCCAGCAGCCCCCGGACAGGGCAGAACACTGAAGCTTTCTTT	CASSPRTGQNTEAFF
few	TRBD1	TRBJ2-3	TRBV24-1	TGTGCCACCAGTGAGGTCCGGGACAGGGGCACAGATACGCAGTATTTT	CATSEVRDRGTDTQYF
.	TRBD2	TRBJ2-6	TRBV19	TGTGCCAGTAGATCCAGACGTGGGGGGGACTCTGGGGCCAACGTCCTGACTTTC	CASRSRRGGDSGANVLTF
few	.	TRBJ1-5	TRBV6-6	TGTGCCAGCACCCAGACACGGAGTCAGCCCCAGCATTTT	CASTQTRSQPQHF
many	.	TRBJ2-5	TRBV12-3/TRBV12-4	TGTGCCAGCAGTTTCTCAGGGGTTGGCCAAGAGACCCAGTACTTC	CASSFSGVGQETQYF
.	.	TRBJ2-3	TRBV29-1	TGCAGCGTTTTTGAGACAGGCAAGGGCACAGATACGCAGTATTTT	CSVFETGKGTDTQYF
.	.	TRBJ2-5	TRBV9	TGTGCCAGCAGCCCCGAGCTGCCGTACCAAGAGACCCAGTACTTC	CASSPELPYQETQYF
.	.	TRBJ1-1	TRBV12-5	TGTGCTAGTGGTTTACTGGGAGCCCTGAACACTGAAGCTTTCTTT	CASGLLGALNTEAFF
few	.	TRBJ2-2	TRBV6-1	TGTGCCAGCACCGAGGCACCTCCGAACACCGGGGAGCTGTTTTTT	CASTEAPPNTGELFF
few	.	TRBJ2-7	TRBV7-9	TGTGCCAGCAGCAGAGGAGCGGATTCCTACGAGCAGTACTTC	CASSRGADSYEQYF
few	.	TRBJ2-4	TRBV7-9	TGTGCCAGCAGCCGATCAGACAGTGGTAAAAACATTCAGTACTTC	CASSRSDSGKNIQYF
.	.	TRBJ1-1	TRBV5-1	TGCGCCAGCGCGATGAACACTGAAGCTTTCTTT	CASAMNTEAFF
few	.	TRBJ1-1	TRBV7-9	TGTGCCAGCAGGGAGGCCGGGAGGAACACTGAAGCTTTCTTT	CASREAGRNTEAFF
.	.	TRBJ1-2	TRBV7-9	TGTGCCAGCAGCTTAGAGGGGGGTGTAAACTATGGCTACACCTTC	CASSLEGGVNYGYTF
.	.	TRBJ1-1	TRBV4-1	TGCGCCAGCAGCCAAGGTGCTACTACAGGTTACGACACTGAAGCTTTCTTT	CASSQGATTGYDTEAFF
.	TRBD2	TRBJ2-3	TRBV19	TGTGCCAGTAGTAACCCGGGACTAGCGGGGACAGATACGCAGTATTTT	CASSNPGLAGTDTQYF
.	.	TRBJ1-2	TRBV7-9	TGTGCCAGCAGCCAACCAGGGGCCCATCTTCTTTATGGCTACACCTTC	CASSQPGAHLLYGYTF
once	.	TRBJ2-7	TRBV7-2	TGTGCCAGCAGCTTAGAGACATCTGGGGCAGCCTACGAGCAGTACTTC	CASSLETSGAAYEQYF
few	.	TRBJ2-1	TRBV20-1	TGCAGTGCTCCAACTAGTGCGTATGAGCAGTTCTTC	CSAPTSAYEQFF
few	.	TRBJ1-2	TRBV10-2	TGCGCCAGCAGGGCGGGGATCTATGGCTACACCTTC	CASRAGIYGYTF
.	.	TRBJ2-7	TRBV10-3	TGTGCCATCAGTGAGACAGGGGAGGTCTACGAGCAGTACTTC	CAISETGEVYEQYF
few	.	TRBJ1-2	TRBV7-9	TGTGCCAGCAGCTTCAACGGGGACAAATATGGCTACACCTTC	CASSFNGDKYGYTF
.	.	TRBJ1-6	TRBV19	TGTGCCAGTAGTCTGGCGGCCGGGGGGTCACCCCTCCACTTT	CASSLAAGGSPLHF
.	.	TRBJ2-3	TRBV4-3	TGCGCCAGCAGCTTCACGGCGGCACTGCCCGCAGATACGCAGTATTTT	CASSFTAALPADTQYF
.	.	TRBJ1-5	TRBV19	TGTACCAGTACCTTAGGGGCAGGGATTGAGCCCCAGCATTTT	CTSTLGAGIEPQHF
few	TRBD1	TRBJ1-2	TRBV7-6	TGTGCCAGCAGCTTAGACTTATTCCAGGGGGCAGCCTATGGCTACACCTTC	CASSLDLFQGAAYGYTF
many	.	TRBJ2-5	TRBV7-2	TGTGCCAGCAGCTCGCTGGGGACGGAGGGGGAGACCCAGTACTTC	CASSSLGTEGETQYF
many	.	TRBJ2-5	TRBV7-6	TGTGCCAGCAGCTTAGTAGAGGACCAAGAGACCCAGTACTTC	CASSLVEDQETQYF
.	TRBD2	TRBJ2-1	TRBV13	TGTGCCAGCAGCTTTATAAGGGAGGGATACAATGAGCAGTTCTTC	CASSFIREGYNEQFF
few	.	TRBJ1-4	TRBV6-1	TGTGCCAGCAGTGAATCAGGGTATGGAACTAATGAAAAACTGTTTTTT	CASSESGYGTNEKLFF
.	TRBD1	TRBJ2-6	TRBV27	TGTGCCAGCAGTCCGACAGGGATCGATGGGGCCAACGTCCTGACTTTC	CASSPTGIDGANVLTF
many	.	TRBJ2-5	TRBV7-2	TGTGCCAGCAGTGGACGCCGGGGGTCAGAGACCCAGTACTTC	CASSGRRGSETQYF
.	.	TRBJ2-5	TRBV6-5	TGTGCCAGCAGTTCAGAGGTAGCCGGACCAGAGACCCAGTACTTC	CASSSEVAGPETQYF
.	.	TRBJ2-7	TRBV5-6	TGTGCCAGCAGCTTCGACCCATCCTACGAGCAGTACTTC	CASSFDPSYEQYF
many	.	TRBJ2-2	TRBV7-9	TGTGCCAGCAGCTTAGTGGACGGGGAGCTGTTTTTT	CASSLVDGELFF
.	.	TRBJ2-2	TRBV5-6	TGTGCCAGCAGCTTTACCACAGGTTACACCGGGGAGCTGTTTTTT	CASSFTTGYTGELFF
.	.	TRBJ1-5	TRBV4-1	TGCGCCAGCAGCTACCGGGCCGCCAGGGATCAGCCCCAGCATTTT	CASSYRAARDQPQHF
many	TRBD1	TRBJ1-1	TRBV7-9	TGTGCCAGCAGTCCGACAGGGGGAAGGACTGAAGCTTTCTTT	CASSPTGGRTEAFF
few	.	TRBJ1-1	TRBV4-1	TGCGCCAGCAGCCAAGCTAACACTGAAGCTTTCTTT	CASSQANTEAFF
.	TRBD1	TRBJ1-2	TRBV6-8	TGTGCCAGCAGAACCGGGACAGGCTACTATGGCTACACCTTC	CASRTGTGYYGYTF
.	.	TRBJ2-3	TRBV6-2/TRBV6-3	TGTGCCAGCAGTTACCTAATCCAATTCCACGCAGATACGCAGTATTTT	CASSYLIQFHADTQYF
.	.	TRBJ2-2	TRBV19	TGTGCCAGTAGTATCACGGGACCCCTTAGGGAGCTGTTTTTT	CASSITGPLRELFF
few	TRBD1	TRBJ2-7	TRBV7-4	TGTGCCAGCAGCCTCCCTTCGACAGGGCCTGCCTACGAGCAGTACTTC	CASSLPSTGPAYEQYF
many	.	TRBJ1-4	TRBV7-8	TGTGCCAGCAGCCCTATCCGGGAAAAACTGTTTTTT	CASSPIREKLFF
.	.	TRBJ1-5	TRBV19	TGTGCCAGTAGTATATATCTCGGGCAGTCGTATAGCAATCAGCCCCAGCATTTT	CASSIYLGQSYSNQPQHF